This passage covers 26 T cell receptor beta chains from one sample sequenced in a study of blood T cell repertoires in COVID-19. Measured with immunoSEQ multiplex PCR; TCRdb has only the in-frame clones, and not every one. The sample lists just under 350,000 clones; around 88% were seen once. Sequencing was done on a sample of peripheral blood. Receptors originate from a man aged 30-40 years with active or convalescent COVID-19.

This clone showed up just a few times. This sequence joins TRBV27 and TRBJ2-2; TRBD1 agrees at 7 bases. Trimming cost V 3 bases and J 4 bases; bases outside gene matches: 5. The germline CDR1 and CDR2 sequences are MNHEY and SMNVEV (reference sequence). There are 15 residues in the CDR3. The CDR3 loop is CASSFLDRATGELFF. The DNA for the CDR3 is TGTGCCAGCAGTTTCCTAGACAGGGCCACCGGGGAGCTGTTTTTT.

This chain uses TRBV5-1 with TRBJ2-1; 9 nucleotides agree with TRBD2. This CDR3 has 15 residues. The germline CDR1 and CDR2 sequences are SGHRS and YFSETQ. V was pared by 0 bases and J by 2 bases, with 0 bases of the junction left unmatched. CDR3: CASSLGGRAYNEQFF. As DNA, the CDR3 is TGCGCCAGCAGCTTGGGCGGGAGGGCCTACAATGAGCAGTTCTTC.

Concerning this clone itself: Other DNA sequences from this sample encode an identical CDR3 as well. The chain joins TRBV29-1 to TRBJ1-1, with 8 bases that match TRBD1. This CDR3 spans 12 amino acids. The V segment lost 6 bases and the J segment 4 bases; nucleotides outside the gene matches: 4. Per the germline V gene, CDR1 is SQVTM and CDR2 is ANQGSEA. The CDR3 spells CSVGTGGTEAFF. The DNA for the CDR3 is TGCAGCGTCGGAACAGGGGGCACTGAAGCTTTCTTT.

The CDR3 loop is CASRDRASEAFF. DNA of the CDR3: TGCGCCAGCCGGGACAGGGCTTCTGAAGCTTTCTTT. V is TRBV5-1 and J is TRBJ1-1, with TRBD1 identical over 9 bases. Germline trimming cut 7 bases from V and 6 bases from J; bases unmatched to any gene: 4. Germline V gives CDR1 SGHRS, CDR2 YFSETQ. The length of the CDR3 is 12 residues.

This chain joins TRBV10-3 and TRBJ1-1; D gene uncertain. The germline V and J ends were trimmed by 0 bases and 5 bases, with 7 bases remaining between them. Germline CDR1 ENHRY, CDR2 SYGVKD. The CDR3 consists of 13 residues. CDR3 loop: CAISESDTTEAFF. In DNA, the CDR3 is TGTGCCATCAGTGAGTCCGACACGACTGAAGCTTTCTTT.

This clone was seen a few times. The CDR3 sequence is CASSLEASWNEQFF. DNA of the CDR3: TGTGCCAGCAGCTTAGAGGCTAGCTGGAATGAGCAGTTCTTC. The chain recombines TRBV7-9 with TRBJ2-1, with a weak D call TRBD2 (5 bases). Between the trimmed V and J ends, which lost 1 base and 7 bases, there was a span of 11 bases. The CDR3 runs 14 residues. CDR1 is SEHNR, CDR2 FQNEAQ, per germline (reference sequence).

The V call is TRBV7-2, the J call TRBJ2-3; TRBD2 matches 7 bases. V lost 0 bases, J lost 4 bases, and 4 bases stayed unmatched. CDR3 length equals 15 residues. Germline V gives CDR1 SGHTA, CDR2 FQGNSA. The DNA of the CDR3 is TGTGCCAGCAGCTTAGCGGCGGGAGCACCAGATACGCAGTATTTT. This encodes CASSLAAGAPDTQYF.

V and J are TRBV7-2 and TRBJ2-3; TRBD1 aligns across 9 bases. Losses at the gene ends were 5 bases for V and 1 base for J; bases not matched to a gene: 4. CDR3 length equals 15 residues. Germline-derived CDR1 and CDR2 are SGHTA and FQGNSA. Here the CDR3 reads CASSPRTGGTDTQYF. The CDR3 DNA is TGTGCCAGCAGCCCTAGGACAGGGGGCACAGATACGCAGTATTTT.

The rearrangement links TRBV21-1 to TRBJ1-5. TRBV21-1 has pseudogene status. The CDR3 extends over 13 amino acids. In nucleotides, the CDR3 is TGTGCCAGCAGCACCCCTCTCGGTCAGCCCCAGCATTTT. This sequence encodes CASSTPLGQPQHF.

The chain uses TRBV2 and TRBJ1-1; the D gene is possibly TRBD1 (6 bases). Looked up from germline, CDR1 is SNHLY and CDR2 is FYNNEI. The CDR3 loop spans 17 amino acids. V lost 2 bases and J lost 3, with 19 bases in between. The CDR3 here is CASSESWERGKDTEAFF. The CDR3 nucleotides are TGTGCCAGCAGTGAAAGCTGGGAGAGGGGGAAAGACACTGAAGCTTTCTTT.

This clone turned up a few times. The chain has TRBV5-1 and TRBJ1-4; TRBD1 agrees at 8 bases. The V and J ends lost 0 bases and 5 bases, in that order; junction bases with no gene match: 6. The CDR3 is 16 amino acids. Germline V gives CDR1 SGHRS, CDR2 YFSETQ. The CDR3 reads CASSLAGGQGNEKLFF. The CDR3, as DNA: TGCGCCAGCAGCTTGGCCGGAGGACAGGGAAATGAAAAACTGTTTTTT. Variable domain in full (rest from reference TRBV5-1 and TRBJ1-4): KAGVTQTPRYLIKTRGQQVTLSCSPISGHRSVSWYQQTPGQGLQFLFEYFSETQRNKGNFPGRFSGRQFSNSRSEMNVSTLELGDSALYLCASSLAGGQGNEKLFFGSGTQLSVL.

A note on this clone: The same CDR3 arises from other DNA sequences in this sample as well. V gene TRBV7-9 combines with J gene TRBJ1-5; no reliable D call. Germline values: CDR1 SEHNR, CDR2 FQNEAQ (reference sequence). Trimming pared 1 base from V and 3 bases from J, leaving 4 bases between. This CDR3 comprises 13 residues. The CDR3 coding sequence is TGTGCCAGCAGCTTAGGGGCCAATCAGCCCCAGCATTTT. Its translation is CASSLGANQPQHF.

This clone was counted a single time. The rearrangement links TRBV2 to TRBJ1-1, with 8 nucleotides matching TRBD1. Germline loops: CDR1 SNHLY, CDR2 FYNNEI. This CDR3 spans 13 amino acids. Germline trimming cut 5 bases from V and 10 bases from J; bases unmatched to any gene: 9. Written as DNA, the CDR3 is TGTGCCAGCAGTTACAGCCAGGGGGCTGCAGCTTTCTTT. This gives the protein CASSYSQGAAAFF.

The chain couples TRBV7-9 to TRBJ1-3, with TRBD1 matching over 9 bases. Germline trimming cut 5 bases from V and 0 bases from J; bases unmatched to any gene: 8. The germline V gene has CDR1 SEHNR and CDR2 FQNEAQ (reference sequence). The CDR3 sequence is 17 residues long. The CDR3 DNA follows: TGTGCCAGCAGCCCATCAAGGGACAGGGCCTCTGGAAACACCATATATTTT. Its translation: CASSPSRDRASGNTIYF. Variable domain in full (rest from reference TRBV7-9 and TRBJ1-3): DTGVSQNPRHKITKRGQNVTFRCDPISEHNRLYWYRQTLGQGPEFLTYFQNEAQLEKSRLLSDRFSAERPKGSFSTLEIQRTEQGDSAMYLCASSPSRDRASGNTIYFGEGSWLTVV.

This chain connects TRBV12-2 to TRBJ2-5; the table gives TRBD1 as D, unverified against the DNA. TRBV12-2 corresponds to a pseudogene. This CDR3 comprises 17 residues. The CDR3, as DNA: TGTGCAAGTCGTCTAGTCCTGGACAGGAGGGGGCAAGAGACCCAGTACTTC. Amino acid sequence: CASRLVLDRRGQETQYF.

The rearrangement links TRBV7-2 to TRBJ1-2; D is undetermined. V was cut by 8 bases and J by 3 bases, with 7 bases left in between. Germline-derived CDR1 and CDR2 are SGHTA and FQGNSA. The CDR3 runs to 11 residues. The DNA of the CDR3 is TGTGCCAGCGGGAGGGACTATGGCTACACCTTC. It codes for CASGRDYGYTF.

V usage is TRBV9 and J usage is TRBJ2-2, with 11 bases identical to TRBD2. The V segment lost 3 bases and the J segment 5 bases; nucleotides outside the gene matches: 12. The CDR3 runs to 18 residues. Germline CDR1 SGDLS, CDR2 YYNGEE. This CDR3 is CASSALMLAGGPTGELFF. CDR3 bases: TGTGCCAGCAGCGCCTTAATGTTAGCGGGAGGGCCTACCGGGGAGCTGTTTTTT.

The CDR3 reads CASSPPSRGKRRTYNEQFF. For the CDR3, the DNA is TGTGCCAGCTCACCACCGTCACGAGGCAAGAGGAGAACCTACAATGAGCAGTTCTTC. The gene calls are TRBV18 and TRBJ2-1, with unresolved D. This CDR3 contains 19 residues. From germline, CDR1 is KGHSH and CDR2 LQKENI. V lost 0 bases, J lost 2 bases, and 20 bases lay in between.

The V and J genes are TRBV24-1 and TRBJ2-7, with 7 bases identical to TRBD1. Losses at the gene ends were 5 bases for V and 4 bases for J; bases not matched to a gene: 13. The CDR3 loop spans 16 amino acids. The germline V gene encodes CDR1 KGHDR and CDR2 SFDVKD. CDR3 sequence: CATSGFGYRGRYEQYF. The CDR3 DNA sequence: TGTGCCACCAGTGGATTTGGGTACAGGGGTCGATACGAGCAGTACTTC.

The genes are TRBV4-1 and TRBJ2-5; no definite D call. Germline V lookup: CDR1 MGHRA, CDR2 YSYEKL. V gave up 6 bases and J gave up 3 bases, with 14 bases separating them. CDR3 length equals 14 residues. This CDR3 reads CASSHRGLEETQYF. CDR3 DNA: TGCGCCAGCAGTCATAGAGGCCTGGAAGAGACCCAGTACTTC.

A few counts support this clone. CDR3 sequence: CATSDLRTAGYTEAFF. The CDR3 nucleotides read TGTGCCACCAGTGACCTCAGGACGGCGGGGTACACTGAAGCTTTCTTT. The chain recombines TRBV24-1 with TRBJ1-1, with unresolved D. Germline CDR1 KGHDR, CDR2 SFDVKD. V shed 4 bases and J shed 3 bases, with 17 bases lying between them. CDR3 size: 16 residues.

The chain uses TRBV24-1 and TRBJ2-7, with TRBD2 as a possible D gene (5 bases). The CDR3 sequence is 11 residues long. Deletions cut 10 bases from V and 3 bases from J, with 9 bases between. Germline-derived CDR1 and CDR2 are KGHDR and SFDVKD. For the CDR3, the DNA is TGTGCCACGGGAAGCGGCTACGAGCAGTACTTC. Translated, it gives CATGSGYEQYF.

This clone has a handful of counts. The J gene is TRBJ1-3, the V gene TRBV5-1; D uncertain. V lost 5 bases and J lost 2, with 8 bases in between. CDR3 length: 13 residues. CDR1 SGHRS and CDR2 YFSETQ come from the germline V gene. The CDR3 here is CASSFSAGNTIYF. CDR3 nucleotide sequence: TGCGCCAGCAGTTTCAGCGCTGGAAACACCATATATTTT.

The chain employs TRBV28 and TRBJ1-1; D is possibly TRBD1 (5 bases). Trimming stripped 5 bases from V and 3 bases from J, with 10 bases between. The CDR3 consists of 13 residues. Germline values: CDR1 MDHEN, CDR2 SYDVKM. CDR3 protein: CASSGGGDTEAFF. In DNA, the CDR3 is TGTGCCAGCAGTGGGGGGGGAGACACTGAAGCTTTCTTT.

The V gene is TRBV25-1, the J gene TRBJ1-5, with D tentatively TRBD1 (6 bases). CDR3 size: 14 residues. Germline loops: CDR1 MGHDK, CDR2 SYGVNS. The V end was cut by 1 base, the J end by 11 bases, with 15 bases between. CDR3 coding DNA: TGTGCCAGCAGTGAATCAGGGACAAATAGGGCCCAGCATTTT. It specifies CASSESGTNRAQHF. The full variable domain, with the rest looked up from reference TRBV25-1 and TRBJ1-5, is EADIYQTPRYLVIGTGKKITLECSQTMGHDKMYWYQQDPGMELHLIHYSYGVNSTEKGDLSSESTVSRIRTEHFPLTLESARPSHTSQYLCASSESGTNRAQHFGDGTRLSIL.

The V call is TRBV14, the J call TRBJ2-3, with 7 bases identical to TRBD1. The germline V gene encodes CDR1 SGHDN and CDR2 FVKESK. J lost 4 bases, V lost 1 base, and 5 bases had no gene match. The CDR3 runs 15 residues. CDR3 amino acids: CASSQGQGVSDTQYF. CDR3 in DNA: TGTGCCAGCAGCCAAGGGCAGGGGGTCTCAGATACGCAGTATTTT.